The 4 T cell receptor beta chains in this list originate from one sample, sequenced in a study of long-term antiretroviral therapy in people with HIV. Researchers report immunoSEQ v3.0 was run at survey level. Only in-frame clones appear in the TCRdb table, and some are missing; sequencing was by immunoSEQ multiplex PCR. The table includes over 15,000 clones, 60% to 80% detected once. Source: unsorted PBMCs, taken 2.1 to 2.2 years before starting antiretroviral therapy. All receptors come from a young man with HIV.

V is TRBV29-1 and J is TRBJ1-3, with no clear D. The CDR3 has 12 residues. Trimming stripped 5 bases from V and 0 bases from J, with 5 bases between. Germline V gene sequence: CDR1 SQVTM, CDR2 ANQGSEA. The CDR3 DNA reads TGCAGCGTTAGGAACTCTGGAAACACCATATATTTT. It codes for CSVRNSGNTIYF.

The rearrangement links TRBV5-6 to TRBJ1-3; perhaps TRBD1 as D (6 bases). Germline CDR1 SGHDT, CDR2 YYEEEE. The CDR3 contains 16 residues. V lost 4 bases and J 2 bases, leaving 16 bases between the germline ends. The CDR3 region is CASSRVGTITGNTIYF. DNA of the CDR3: TGTGCCAGCAGCCGGGTGGGGACAATCACTGGAAACACCATATATTTT.

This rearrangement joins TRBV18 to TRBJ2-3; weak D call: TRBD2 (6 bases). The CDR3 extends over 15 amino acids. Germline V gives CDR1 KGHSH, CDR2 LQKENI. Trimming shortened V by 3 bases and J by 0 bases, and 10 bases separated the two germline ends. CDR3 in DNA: TGTGCCAGCTCACCTGAGCGGGCCAGCACAGATACGCAGTATTTT. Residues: CASSPERASTDTQYF.

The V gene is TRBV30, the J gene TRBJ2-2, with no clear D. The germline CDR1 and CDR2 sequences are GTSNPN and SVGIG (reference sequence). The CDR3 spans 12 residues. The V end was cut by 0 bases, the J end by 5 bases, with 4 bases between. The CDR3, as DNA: TGTGCCTGGAGTGTTCAGACCGGGGAGCTGTTTTTT. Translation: CAWSVQTGELFF.